These T cell receptor beta chains were read from a single sample in a study of graft-versus-host responses after intestinal transplantation. Using immunoSEQ multiplex PCR, the repertoire was profiled, and TCRdb retains in-frame clones only, with some absent. The sample carries approximately 14,000 clones, 35% recorded once. The input for sequencing was alloreactive CD8+ T cells from a mixed lymphocyte reaction culture, taken before intestinal transplant. The receptors stem from a human patient who received an intestinal transplant. The CDR3 runs from the conserved cysteine through the conserved F or W. Each record gives: V gene, clone size, D gene, J gene, CDR3 DNA, CDR3 protein. A D gene is named only where the DNA matches it firmly. Only part of the rows carry a size: once, few, many, or a class if the clone is expanded.

TRBV19	-	-	TRBJ2-2	TGTGCCAGTAGTATATGGATCCGGAACACCGGGGAGCTGTTTTTT	CASSIWIRNTGELFF
TRBV4-1	-	-	TRBJ2-5	TGCGCCAGCAGCCAAGTCGCATCAGAGACCCAGTACTTC	CASSQVASETQYF
TRBV7-3	medium-sized	TRBD1	TRBJ1-1	TGTGCCAGCAGCGTCGGACAGGGGCGGGCGGACACTGAAGCTTTCTTT	CASSVGQGRADTEAFF
TRBV5-8	medium-sized	-	TRBJ2-7	TGTGCCAGCACTCTGCAGGGAACCACCTACGAGCAGTACTTC	CASTLQGTTYEQYF
TRBV5-5	few	-	TRBJ2-7	TGTGCCAGCAGCTTGGACAGGGTTCCGCTCGAGCAGTACTTC	CASSLDRVPLEQYF
TRBV27	-	-	TRBJ2-3	TGTGCCAGCAGTTTCAGGCAGGGGAGGGCTTTATTGTGGACAGATACGCAGTATTTT	CASSFRQGRALLWTDTQYF
TRBV5-8	few	TRBD2	TRBJ2-1	TGTGCCAGCAGTCATCTTCGTACTAGCGGGGATGGTGAGCAGTTCTTC	CASSHLRTSGDGEQFF
TRBV4-1	-	-	TRBJ1-1	TGCGCCAGCAGCCATCCAGGGTATCTTGGGGGGGAAGCTGAAGCTTTCTTT	CASSHPGYLGGEAEAFF
TRBV7-7	few	TRBD1	TRBJ2-2	TGTGCCAGCAGCTTTGGGACAGGGACCGGGGAGCTGTTTTTT	CASSFGTGTGELFF
TRBV4-1	few	-	TRBJ2-3	TGCGCCAGCAGCCCCCAAGGCAGGGGGGGGGTGAGGGATACGCAGTATTTT	CASSPQGRGGVRDTQYF
TRBV27	-	TRBD2	TRBJ2-1	TGTGCCAGCAGTTTAGGTAGCGGGGGGGTGGGGCAGTTCTTC	CASSLGSGGVGQFF
TRBV5-1	-	TRBD1	TRBJ2-1	TGCGCCAGCAGGGACAGGGGCATCAATGAGCAGTTCTTC	CASRDRGINEQFF
TRBV10-3	-	-	TRBJ1-1	TGTGCCATCTGGGGGGAGAACACTGAAGCTTTCTTT	CAIWGENTEAFF
TRBV5-1	-	-	TRBJ2-7	TGCGCCAGCAGCTTGGACTACTCTAGCAGCTACGAGCAGTACTTC	CASSLDYSSSYEQYF
TRBV27	-	-	TRBJ1-1	TGTGCCAGCAGTTTAAATGGAGCTGAAGCTTTCTTT	CASSLNGAEAFF
TRBV9	-	-	TRBJ2-1	TGTGCCAGCAGCGTAGGGGGGCACAATGAGCAGTTCTTC	CASSVGGHNEQFF
TRBV6-5	-	-	TRBJ1-2	TGTGCCAGCAGTTACTCCCTTTGGGGACCCTATGGCTACACCTTC	CASSYSLWGPYGYTF
TRBV21-1	-	-	TRBJ2-7	TGTGCCAGCAGCAATTCCCGGACTAGCGGGGGGACCAGCTCCTACGAGCAGTACTTC	CASSNSRTSGGTSSYEQYF
TRBV4-1	medium-sized	TRBD1	TRBJ1-6	TGCGCCAGCAGCCAATCTCGGACAGGGGGCTTCTCCTATAATTCACCCCTCCACTTT	CASSQSRTGGFSYNSPLHF
TRBV7-6	-	TRBD1	TRBJ2-3	TGTGCCAGCAGCCTTTACAGGGGGGCTACAGATACGCAGTATTTT	CASSLYRGATDTQYF
TRBV14	few	TRBD2	TRBJ2-7	TGTGCCAGCAGCCCCCGAAGTTGGGGGGGCGAGCAGTACTTC	CASSPRSWGGEQYF
TRBV6-1	-	-	TRBJ1-5	TGTGCCAGCAGTTCCACCGGGGTAAGCAATCAGCCCCAGCATTTT	CASSSTGVSNQPQHF
TRBV4-1	medium-sized	-	TRBJ2-7	TGCGCCAGCAGCCAAGGGGTGGTCGAGGACGAGCAGTACTTC	CASSQGVVEDEQYF
TRBV9	-	-	TRBJ1-4	TGTGCCAGCAGCCCCGGACAGTTCCCCGATAATGAAAAACTGTTTTTT	CASSPGQFPDNEKLFF
TRBV27	-	-	TRBJ1-1	TGTGCCAGCAGCCAAGTGGCGGAGAACACTGAAGCTTTCTTT	CASSQVAENTEAFF
TRBV10-2	-	-	TRBJ2-1	TGCGCCAGCAGGGACAACTACAATGAGCAGTTCTTC	CASRDNYNEQFF
TRBV6-1	few	TRBD1	TRBJ1-1	TGTGCCAGCAGTGAAGGAAGGGGGCAGGGTGAAGCTTTCTTT	CASSEGRGQGEAFF
TRBV5-6	once	TRBD1	TRBJ2-2	TGTGCCAGCAGCCCGACAGGGCCCACCGGGGAGCTGTTTTTT	CASSPTGPTGELFF
TRBV27	once	-	TRBJ1-1	TGTGCCAGCAGTTTATCTTCGGGACATTTGAACACTGAAGCTTTCTTT	CASSLSSGHLNTEAFF
TRBV11-2	-	-	TRBJ2-5	TGTGCCAGCAGTTCAAGTAGGAGGCGGGAGACCCAGTACTTC	CASSSSRRRETQYF
TRBV5-6	few	-	TRBJ2-7	TGTGCCAGCAGCTTGGAGGGGCGTACCTACGAGCAGTACTTC	CASSLEGRTYEQYF
TRBV5-6	-	TRBD1	TRBJ1-6	TGTGCCAGCAGCGCGGAACAGGGGCTACCCAATTCACCCCTCCACTTT	CASSAEQGLPNSPLHF
TRBV7-2	-	TRBD2	TRBJ2-2	TGTGCCAGCAGCTGGGGACTACGCACCGGGGAGCTGTTTTTT	CASSWGLRTGELFF
TRBV2	-	-	TRBJ1-5	TGTGCCAGCACCCCTTGGGGATATAGCAATCAGCCCCAGCATTTT	CASTPWGYSNQPQHF
TRBV19	-	TRBD1	TRBJ2-2	TGTGCCAGTAGTCTCGGGACAGTCACCGGGGAGCTGTTTTTT	CASSLGTVTGELFF
TRBV11-2	few	-	TRBJ1-1	TGTGCCAGCAGCCCCTCCGGCACTGAAGCTTTCTTT	CASSPSGTEAFF
TRBV6-1	once	TRBD1	TRBJ1-6	TGTGCCAGCAGTGCCGGGACAGGAAATAATTCACCCCTCCACTTT	CASSAGTGNNSPLHF
TRBV9	few	-	TRBJ2-2	TGTGCCAGCAGCGTGTGGGGATCCGGGGAGCTGTTTTTT	CASSVWGSGELFF
TRBV6-5	-	-	TRBJ2-7	TGTGCCAGCAGTTACGGTTTAGGAAACGAGCAGTACTTC	CASSYGLGNEQYF
TRBV5-6	few	-	TRBJ1-1	TGTGCCAGCAGATACGGGCCAAACAGAGGGCCGGGGACTGAAGCTTTCTTT	CASRYGPNRGPGTEAFF
TRBV27	medium-sized	-	TRBJ1-4	TGTGCCAGCAGTTTAAGCAGCTTGAATGAAAAACTGTTTTTT	CASSLSSLNEKLFF
TRBV30	few	-	TRBJ1-2	TGTGCCTGGAGTACCCTCCGGGACATAGGATTAGCTAACTATGGCTACACCTTC	CAWSTLRDIGLANYGYTF
TRBV18	medium-sized	TRBD2	TRBJ2-3	TGTGCCACCACCACCAAGGCGGGACTAGCCACAGATACGCAGTATTTT	CATTTKAGLATDTQYF
TRBV30	-	-	TRBJ2-1	TGTGCCTGGAGTATCTTGAATGAGCAGTTCTTC	CAWSILNEQFF
TRBV7-7	-	TRBD1	TRBJ2-7	TGTGCCAGCAGCTTAAAAAATACCCCTTCCCCGGGACAGGATCCCTACGAGCAGTACTTC	CASSLKNTPSPGQDPYEQYF
TRBV15	-	TRBD2	TRBJ2-7	TGTGCCACCAGCTCTAGCGGGGCAGCCTACGAGCAGTACTTC	CATSSSGAAYEQYF
TRBV25-1	medium-sized	-	TRBJ2-7	TGTGCCAGCAGTGAATTTTTAGAGCAGTACTTC	CASSEFLEQYF
TRBV6-5	few	-	TRBJ1-5	TGTGCCAGCAGTTATGGGGGCAATCAGCCCCAGCATTTT	CASSYGGNQPQHF
TRBV10-3	-	-	TRBJ2-1	TGTGCCATCACCGAAGGGCGGGGGCCCTACAATGAGCAGTTCTTC	CAITEGRGPYNEQFF
TRBV5-6	-	-	TRBJ1-5	TGTGCCAGCAGCCCCCGGGGGTGGGATCAGCCCCAGCATTTT	CASSPRGWDQPQHF
TRBV7-9	-	TRBD2	TRBJ2-1	TGTGCCAGCAGCTTAGGCGGGGGGAAATACAATGAGCAGTTCTTC	CASSLGGGKYNEQFF
TRBV4-1	-	-	TRBJ1-6	TGCGCCAGCAGCCAAGATCCGGGAGCGCCTAATTCACCCCTCCACTTT	CASSQDPGAPNSPLHF